The rows below give T cell receptor beta chains drawn from one sample of a study of Graves' ophthalmopathy and Graves' hyperthyroidism. Via MiXCR, TCRdb re-called the multiplex PCR reads, giving one row per CDR3 protein. The repertoire holds around 660,000 distinct CDR3 sequences, with about 41% as singletons. The sequenced material came from peripheral blood. All receptors come from an adult man with Graves' ophthalmopathy. Both conserved end residues are part of each CDR3. The order of the fields is CDR3 length, J gene, V gene, CDR3 protein.

cdr3_length: 15; j_call: NA; v_call: TRBV7-2; cdr3_aa: CASSLGPSANNEQFF
cdr3_length: 13; j_call: TRBJ2-7; v_call: TRBV29-1; cdr3_aa: CSSLRTVSYEQYF
cdr3_length: 16; j_call: TRBJ1-5; v_call: TRBV2; cdr3_aa: CASRADRGGIYQPQHF
cdr3_length: 13; j_call: TRBJ1-2; v_call: TRBV12-3/TRBV12-4; cdr3_aa: CASSRTGARGYTF
cdr3_length: 19; j_call: TRBJ2-7; v_call: TRBV24-1; cdr3_aa: CATSDSSSPGTGSSYEQYF
cdr3_length: 13; j_call: TRBJ1-1; v_call: TRBV19; cdr3_aa: CASRPTPGSPAFF
cdr3_length: 17; j_call: TRBJ2-2; v_call: TRBV5-4; cdr3_aa: CASSPEPRVRASGELFF
cdr3_length: 14; j_call: TRBJ2-7; v_call: TRBV6-2/TRBV6-3; cdr3_aa: CASKSGHSSYEQYF
cdr3_length: 13; j_call: TRBJ1-1; v_call: TRBV20-1; cdr3_aa: CSGQTGAHTEAFF
cdr3_length: 16; j_call: TRBJ2-5; v_call: TRBV7-8; cdr3_aa: CASSSRGLAGGETQYF
cdr3_length: 15; j_call: TRBJ1-2; v_call: TRBV7-8; cdr3_aa: CASSFGGNRQYGYTF
cdr3_length: 13; j_call: TRBJ1-2; v_call: TRBV25-1; cdr3_aa: CALQGVNNYGYTF
cdr3_length: 12; j_call: TRBJ2-5; v_call: TRBV10-3; cdr3_aa: CAISAGTSDPYF
cdr3_length: 14; j_call: TRBJ1-1; v_call: TRBV19; cdr3_aa: CASSIVQGGTEAFF
cdr3_length: 12; j_call: TRBJ1-1; v_call: TRBV6-1; cdr3_aa: CASKFRNTEAFF
cdr3_length: 14; j_call: TRBJ2-7; v_call: TRBV27; cdr3_aa: CASSPAGRAYEQYF
cdr3_length: 13; j_call: TRBJ1-5; v_call: TRBV29-1; cdr3_aa: CSVIVRGNQPQHF
cdr3_length: 15; j_call: TRBJ1-5; v_call: TRBV15; cdr3_aa: CATSRGQGASQPQHF
cdr3_length: 16; j_call: TRBJ2-7; v_call: TRBV7-2; cdr3_aa: CASSFTGDSSSYEQYF
cdr3_length: 14; j_call: TRBJ1-1; v_call: TRBV10-3; cdr3_aa: CAISVDPRDTEAFF
cdr3_length: 16; j_call: TRBJ2-1; v_call: TRBV7-9; cdr3_aa: CASSAPTSGTYNEQFF
cdr3_length: 15; j_call: TRBJ1-3; v_call: TRBV19; cdr3_aa: CASSVRQLDGNTIYF
cdr3_length: 17; j_call: TRBJ2-3; v_call: TRBV7-6; cdr3_aa: CASSLGLAITSTDTQYF
cdr3_length: 12; j_call: TRBJ1-1; v_call: TRBV7-9; cdr3_aa: CASSQENRRAFF
cdr3_length: 13; j_call: TRBJ1-2; v_call: TRBV12-3/TRBV12-4; cdr3_aa: CASSDSERRGYTF
cdr3_length: 13; j_call: TRBJ2-7; v_call: TRBV7-9; cdr3_aa: CASSKGQGNEQYF
cdr3_length: 14; j_call: TRBJ2-5; v_call: TRBV2; cdr3_aa: CASSEVKVKETQYF
cdr3_length: 14; j_call: TRBJ2-7; v_call: TRBV12-3/TRBV12-4; cdr3_aa: CASRLQGVHYEQYF
cdr3_length: 15; j_call: TRBJ1-1; v_call: TRBV3-1; cdr3_aa: CASSQGTGLSTEAFF
cdr3_length: 13; j_call: TRBJ1-2; v_call: TRBV6-4; cdr3_aa: CASSDQGIGGYTF
cdr3_length: 15; j_call: TRBJ2-5; v_call: TRBV13; cdr3_aa: CASSRTSGHQETQYF
cdr3_length: 16; j_call: TRBJ1-5; v_call: TRBV2; cdr3_aa: CASSPFGQGAHQPQHF
cdr3_length: 14; j_call: TRBJ1-2; v_call: TRBV7-2; cdr3_aa: CASSSMTANYGYTF
cdr3_length: 13; j_call: TRBJ1-1; v_call: TRBV19; cdr3_aa: CASSTRQTDEAFF
cdr3_length: 16; j_call: TRBJ1-5; v_call: TRBV6-1; cdr3_aa: CASSKQWTVSNQPQHF
cdr3_length: 11; j_call: TRBJ2-2; v_call: TRBV20-1; cdr3_aa: CSARATGELFF
cdr3_length: 13; j_call: TRBJ2-7; v_call: TRBV20-1; cdr3_aa: CSTNYRPGYEQYF